The 27 T cell receptor beta chains listed next were all sequenced from one sample in a study of blood T cells in healthy people across ages. Alongside a J-beta primer mix, a sample-barcoded 5' primer served in a second PCR lasting roughly 7 to 12 cycles. TCRdb re-analysed the 5' RACE reads in MiXCR, keeping a single row per CDR3 protein. The table records 1.5 million to 2 million distinct CDR3 sequences, roughly 28% of them present only once. The material sequenced was blood. These receptor sequences come from a woman in her thirties in good health.

The chain employs TRBV6-5 and TRBJ1-1; possibly TRBD1 for D (5 bases). The CDR3 spans 13 residues. Trimming took 0 bases from V and 11 from J, leaving 13 bases between them. CDR1 is MNHEY and CDR2 is SVGAGI in the germline V gene. CDR3 sequence (DNA): TGTGCCAGCAGTTACTCCGCGGCAGGGTCGGCTTTCTTT. Its protein product is CASSYSAAGSAFF.

This clonotype was seen only once. With a much larger clone just one base away, this may be a read error. The chain couples TRBV29-1 to TRBJ2-7; D might be TRBD1 or TRBD2, each matching 5 bases. Trimming left V 6 bases short and J 6 bases short, with 12 bases between. This CDR3 region has 11 residues. In germline, CDR1 is SQVTM, CDR2 ANQGSEA. In DNA form, the CDR3 reads TGCAGCGTAAAGGGACGACCCGAGCAGTACTTC. This translates into CSVKGRPEQYF.

This clonotype was observed many times. This sequence joins TRBV7-2 and TRBJ2-1, with D possibly being TRBD2 (6 bases). There are 15 residues in the CDR3. V was shortened by 5 bases and J by 0 bases, with 11 bases between the two germline ends. Germline V CDR1 and CDR2: SGHTA, FQGNSA. CDR3 region: CASSAGLRSYNEQFF. As DNA, the CDR3 is TGTGCCAGCAGCGCGGGACTCCGCTCCTACAATGAGCAGTTCTTC. The complete variable domain, with remaining parts taken from reference TRBV7-2 and TRBJ2-1, reads GAGVSQSPSNKVTEKGKDVELRCDPISGHTALYWYRQSLGQGLEFLIYFQGNSAPDKSGLPSDRFSAERTGGSVSTLTIQRTQQEDSAVYLCASSAGLRSYNEQFFGPGTRLTVL.

The gene calls are TRBV9 and TRBJ2-3; 9 positions match TRBD1. Germline V gene lookup returns CDR1 SGDLS and CDR2 YYNGEE. CDR3 length equals 15 residues. V shed 3 bases and J 3 bases; nucleotides not matched to a gene: 5. Here the CDR3 reads CASSASGQGTDTQYF. CDR3 in DNA: TGTGCCAGCAGCGCTTCAGGACAGGGGACAGATACGCAGTATTTT. Looking up the rest from reference TRBV9 and TRBJ2-3 gives the full variable domain: DSGVTQTPKHLITATGQRVTLRCSPRSGDLSVYWYQQSLDQGLQFLIQYYNGEERAKGNILERFSAQQFPDLHSELNLSSLELGDSALYFCASSASGQGTDTQYFGPGTRLTVL.

This clonotype was seen only a few times. This chain joins TRBV20-1 and TRBJ1-4; D might be TRBD1 (6 bases). This CDR3 comprises 14 residues. Germline V gene lookup returns CDR1 DFQATT and CDR2 SNEGSKA (reference sequence). V was clipped by 6 bases and J by 3 bases, with 14 bases between them. CDR3 coding DNA: TGCAGTGCCCCTAGGACAGAAGCTAATGAAAAACTGTTTTTT. This gives the protein CSAPRTEANEKLFF.

The CDR3 bases are TGTGCCAGCAGCCAACAGGGGAGAGGGACCCAGTACTTC. This sequence encodes CASSQQGRGTQYF. This rearrangement joins TRBV14 to TRBJ2-5, with D possibly TRBD1 on 6 matching bases. CDR1 is SGHDN and CDR2 is FVKESK in the germline V gene. The CDR3 loop spans 13 amino acids. Between the trimmed V and J ends, which lost 2 bases and 7 bases, there was a span of 11 bases.

The chain is built from TRBV12-3 or TRBV12-4 and TRBJ1-3; no firm D call. Trimming stripped 3 bases from V and 0 bases from J, with 6 bases between. The CDR3 loop spans 14 amino acids. Here the CDR3 reads CASSFMVSGNTIYF. CDR3 sequence (DNA): TGTGCCAGCAGTTTTATGGTCTCTGGAAACACCATATATTTT.

A word on this clonotype: A read error may explain this, as a much larger clone is one base away. The rearrangement links TRBV29-1 to TRBJ2-7, with D maybe TRBD2 (7 bases). The CDR3 has 14 amino acids. V lost 4 bases and J 7 bases, leaving 20 bases between the germline ends. Germline V gene data show CDR1 as SQVTM and CDR2 as ANQGSEA. This CDR3 reads CSVASEGGPREQYF. CDR3 bases: TGCAGCGTTGCTAGCGAGGGGGGGCCTCGGGAGCAGTACTTC.

This clonotype was seen repeatedly, ten times or more. The genes are TRBV29-1 and TRBJ2-1; 13 positions agree with TRBD2. V shed 7 bases, J shed 7 bases, and the junction held 10 bases outside the gene matches. The CDR3 has 15 amino acids. From germline, CDR1 is SQVTM and CDR2 ANQGSEA. CDR3 loop: CSAGLAGRGYNEQFF. The CDR3 bases are TGCAGCGCGGGACTAGCGGGACGAGGTTATAATGAGCAGTTCTTC.

This clonotype showed up just a few times. The rearrangement links TRBV4-3 to TRBJ2-1, with 7 bases matching TRBD2. V shed 0 bases and J 15 bases; nucleotides not matched to a gene: 14. There are 15 residues in the CDR3. CDR1 and CDR2 (germline): LGHNA, YSLEER. The CDR3 nucleotides are TGCGCCAGCAGCCAAGAAGCGGGGCCCGGGGGTATAAGGTTCTTC. Its translation: CASSQEAGPGGIRFF.

The gene calls are TRBV4-3 and TRBJ1-2; 7 bases agree with TRBD1. The germline gives CDR1 LGHNA, CDR2 YSLEER. V was clipped by 0 bases and J by 6 bases; unmatched bases: 7. The CDR3 is 15 residues long. CDR3 sequence reads: CASSQDQGGGNGYTF. In DNA form, the CDR3 reads TGCGCCAGCAGCCAAGATCAAGGAGGGGGCAATGGCTACACCTTC.

The chain carries TRBV28 and TRBJ2-7; D is unclear. Trimming pared 3 bases from V and 1 base from J, leaving 19 bases between. CDR3 size: 17 residues. Looked up from germline, CDR1 is MDHEN and CDR2 is SYDVKM. The CDR3 loop reads CASSFTYKTPSSYEQYF. The DNA of the CDR3 is TGTGCCAGCAGTTTTACTTATAAGACCCCGAGTTCCTACGAGCAGTACTTC.

This clonotype was found a few times. The rearrangement links TRBV7-2 to TRBJ1-4, with 7 bases lining up with TRBD1. The germline V gene encodes CDR1 SGHTA and CDR2 FQGNSA. The CDR3 is 16 residues long. The V and J ends lost 2 bases and 4 bases, in that order; junction bases with no gene match: 7. CDR3 DNA: TGTGCCAGCAGCTTAATCTGGGACAGCGATAATGAAAAACTGTTTTTT. Translation gives CASSLIWDSDNEKLFF.

The table lists this clonotype with a few counts. The V and J genes are TRBV7-9 and TRBJ2-7; 7 bases match TRBD1. V lost 3 bases and J lost 3; bases outside the gene matches: 11. The CDR3 is 16 amino acids. The germline CDR1 and CDR2 sequences are SEHNR and FQNEAQ (reference sequence). The DNA of the CDR3 is TGTGCCAGCAGCTTTCAAACAGGGGCCAACCTCTACGAGCAGTACTTC. It encodes CASSFQTGANLYEQYF.

The chain carries TRBV20-1 and TRBJ2-5, with unresolved D. Trimming removed 0 bases from V and 5 bases from J, with 10 bases in between. This CDR3 spans 13 amino acids. CDR1 DFQATT and CDR2 SNEGSKA come from the germline V gene (reference sequence). Here the CDR3 reads CSARDGVGETQYF. The CDR3 nucleotides are TGCAGTGCTAGAGATGGGGTTGGGGAGACCCAGTACTTC.

This chain joins TRBV28 and TRBJ2-7, with D perhaps matching TRBD1 (6 bases). The CDR3 runs to 14 residues. The germline CDR1 and CDR2 sequences are MDHEN and SYDVKM. The germline V and J ends were trimmed by 7 bases and 2 bases, with 15 bases remaining between them. CDR3 amino acids: CASKLVGAAYEQYF. The DNA for the CDR3 is TGTGCCAGCAAACTGGTGGGGGCCGCCTACGAGCAGTACTTC.

The CDR3 reads CASSPLVLGAGANVLTF. The CDR3 bases are TGTGCCAGCAGCCCCCTGGTTTTGGGCGCTGGGGCCAACGTCCTGACTTTC. The chain combines TRBV7-2 with TRBJ2-6; D is ambiguous. This CDR3 is 17 amino acids long. In germline, CDR1 is SGHTA, CDR2 FQGNSA. The V end was cut by 5 bases, the J end by 2 bases, with 16 bases between.

The genes are TRBV12-5 and TRBJ2-7, with 9 bases aligning to TRBD1. The CDR3 consists of 18 residues. The trim removed 3 bases at V and 5 bases at J, leaving 17 bases unmatched. Germline CDR1 reads LGHNT; CDR2 reads FRNRAP. The CDR3 nucleotides are TGTGCTAGTGGTTTCCTCATCCCGGGGGACAGGGTTAACCACGAGCAGTACTTC. Encoded protein: CASGFLIPGDRVNHEQYF.

V is TRBV29-1 and J is TRBJ2-1, with 8 bases lining up with TRBD1. The germline V gene has CDR1 SQVTM and CDR2 ANQGSEA. This CDR3 is built from 16 residues. V lost 1 base and J lost 13; bases outside the gene matches: 18. The CDR3 loop reads CSVEGTGGRSRAAQFF. CDR3 coding DNA: TGCAGCGTTGAAGGAACAGGGGGGCGCTCCCGGGCCGCACAGTTCTTC.

This sequence joins TRBV30 and TRBJ2-7; TRBD1 is a possible D gene (7 bases). Germline assignment: CDR1 GTSNPN and CDR2 SVGIG (reference sequence). V shed 3 bases and J shed 3 bases, with 12 bases lying between them. This CDR3 has 13 residues. CDR3 DNA sequence: TGTGCCTGGAGCGCGGGACAGAGCTACGAGCAGTACTTC. This sequence encodes CAWSAGQSYEQYF.

This clonotype has a handful of counts. The J gene is TRBJ2-3, the V gene TRBV6-6; the match to TRBD2 covers 15 bases. Germline lookup yields CDR1 MNHNY and CDR2 SVGAGI (reference sequence). The CDR3 is 17 amino acids. V lost 7 bases, J lost 3 bases, and 8 bases stayed unmatched. The CDR3 DNA sequence: TGTGCCAGCATTTCCGGGACTAGCGGGAGGTTAACAGATACGCAGTATTTT. Translation: CASISGTSGRLTDTQYF.

This clonotype was seen a few times. CDR3 coding DNA: TGTGCCAGCAGCCAAGGCCCGGGAAATTCACCCCTCCACTTT. As protein: CASSQGPGNSPLHF. The chain joins TRBV4-2 to TRBJ1-6; D call uncertain. Trimming removed 1 base from V and 7 bases from J, with 8 bases in between. From germline, CDR1 is LGHNA and CDR2 YNFKEQ. The CDR3 consists of 14 residues.

V usage is TRBV2 and J usage is TRBJ2-6, with 12 bases matching TRBD1. V was pared by 6 bases and J by 4 bases, with 13 bases of the junction left unmatched. The CDR3 spans 19 residues. Germline V lookup: CDR1 SNHLY, CDR2 FYNNEI. DNA of the CDR3: TGTGCCAGCAGGACTATTCCGGGACAGGGGGCGTCCGGGGCCAACGTCCTGACTTTC. It encodes CASRTIPGQGASGANVLTF.

The V call is TRBV27, the J call TRBJ1-4; TRBD1 matches at 8 bases. The CDR3 runs to 15 residues. Germline assignment: CDR1 MNHEY and CDR2 SMNVEV (reference sequence). Trimming took 5 bases from V and 8 from J; bases not matched to a gene: 10. The DNA for the CDR3 is TGTGCCAGCAGTCCACAAGGACAGGGAAGAGAAAAACTGTTTTTT. Encoded protein: CASSPQGQGREKLFF.

This chain links TRBV27 with TRBJ1-5; D is unresolved. The length of the CDR3 is 15 residues. Germline V gene data show CDR1 as MNHEY and CDR2 as SMNVEV (reference sequence). Trimming shortened V by 4 bases and J by 0 bases, and 10 bases separated the two germline ends. CDR3 coding DNA: TGTGCCAGCAGTTCTAGGATTAATAGCAATCAGCCCCAGCATTTT. Amino acid sequence: CASSSRINSNQPQHF.

This clonotype has ten or more counts. The chain carries TRBV6-1 and TRBJ2-1; 9 bases agree with TRBD1. CDR1 is MNHNS and CDR2 is SASEGT in the germline V gene. Trimming took 4 bases from V and 7 from J; bases not matched to a gene: 11. The CDR3 extends over 16 amino acids. The CDR3 sequence is CASSGNRGRYGNEQFF. As DNA, the CDR3 is TGTGCCAGCAGTGGAAACAGGGGGCGATATGGTAATGAGCAGTTCTTC.

This clonotype occurred a few times. CDR3: CASSISGSADTQYF. The CDR3 bases are TGTGCCAGCAGCATCAGCGGGAGCGCGGATACGCAGTATTTT. The genes are TRBV7-2 and TRBJ2-3, with TRBD2 matching 8 bases. The germline CDR1 and CDR2 sequences are SGHTA and FQGNSA. Germline trimming cut 5 bases from V and 6 bases from J; bases unmatched to any gene: 7. This CDR3 has 14 residues.